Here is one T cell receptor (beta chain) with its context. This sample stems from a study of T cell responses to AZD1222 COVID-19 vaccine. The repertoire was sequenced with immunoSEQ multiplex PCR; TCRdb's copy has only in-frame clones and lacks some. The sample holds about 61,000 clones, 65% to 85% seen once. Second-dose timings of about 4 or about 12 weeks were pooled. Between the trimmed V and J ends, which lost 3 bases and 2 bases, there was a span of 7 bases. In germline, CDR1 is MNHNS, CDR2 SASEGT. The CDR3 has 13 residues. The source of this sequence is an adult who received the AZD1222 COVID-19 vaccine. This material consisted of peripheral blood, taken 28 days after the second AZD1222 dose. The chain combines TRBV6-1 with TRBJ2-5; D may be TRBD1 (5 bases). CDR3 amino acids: CASSDQGQETQYF. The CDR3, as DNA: TGTGCCAGCAGTGACCAGGGTCAAGAGACCCAGTACTTC.